This T cell receptor beta chain comes out of a study of T-cell reconstitution after alpha-beta-depleted transplantation in children. Germline values: CDR1 LNHNV, CDR2 YYDKDF (reference sequence). The CDR3 is 15 amino acids. The junction had 8 bases not matched to a gene; V was cut back by 3 bases and J by 5 bases. Researchers prepared the TCRbeta library using unique molecular identifiers, the study reports. TCRdb re-called the PCR reads with MiXCR, one entry per CDR3 protein. The sample has around 420,000 distinct CDR3 sequences, about 16% seen once; the top ten hold 25% to 30%. The sample holds a few counts of this clonotype.

This receptor was identified in a boy under three years old who had a stem cell transplant for Wiskott-Aldrich syndrome, so the T cells may come from the graft donor. The chain has TRBV15 and TRBJ2-5; 8 nucleotides match TRBD1. Sequencing was performed on PBMCs, mostly from graft donor cells, taken 360 days after TCRalphabeta/CD19-depleted stem cell transplant. The CDR3 is CATSSQPGGAETQYF. DNA for the CDR3: TGTGCCACCAGCAGTCAGCCAGGGGGCGCGGAGACCCAGTACTTC.